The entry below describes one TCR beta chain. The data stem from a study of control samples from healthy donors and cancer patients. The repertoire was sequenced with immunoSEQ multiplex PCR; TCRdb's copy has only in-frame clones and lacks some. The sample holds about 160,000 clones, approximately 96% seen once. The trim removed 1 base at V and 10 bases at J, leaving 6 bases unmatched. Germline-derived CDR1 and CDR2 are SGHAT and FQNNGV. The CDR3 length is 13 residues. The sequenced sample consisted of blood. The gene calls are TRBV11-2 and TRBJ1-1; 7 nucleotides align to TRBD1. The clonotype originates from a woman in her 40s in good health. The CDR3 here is CASSLVDRVGAFF. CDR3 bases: TGTGCCAGCAGCTTAGTAGACAGGGTCGGAGCTTTCTTT.